The 21 T cell receptor beta chains below come from one sample, sequenced in a study of blood T cell repertoires in COVID-19. Sequencing was performed with immunoSEQ multiplex PCR; in TCRdb, only in-frame clones are kept and a portion is missing. The sample lists a few hundred thousand clones, roughly 88% occurring once. The sample comprised PBMCs or T cells enriched from blood (not recorded which). The origin of the receptors is a woman aged 40 to 55 who had recovered from COVID-19.

The rearrangement links TRBV6-1 to TRBJ1-1, with 8 nucleotides matching TRBD1. The germline V gene encodes CDR1 MNHNS and CDR2 SASEGT. V lost 2 bases to trimming and J lost 4 bases; unmatched junction nucleotides: 6. This CDR3 has 15 amino acids. The CDR3 nucleotides are TGTGCCAGCAGTGAAACGACAGGGGTGGTCACTGAAGCTTTCTTT. Residues: CASSETTGVVTEAFF.

This clone has only a few counts. This rearrangement joins TRBV5-5 to TRBJ2-1; D gene ambiguous. Per germline, CDR1 SGHKS and CDR2 YYEKEE (reference sequence). The CDR3 covers 14 residues. V was pared by 4 bases and J by 0 bases, with 8 bases between. The CDR3 sequence is CASSRVYSYNEQFF. The CDR3 coding sequence is TGTGCCAGCAGCCGAGTCTACTCCTACAATGAGCAGTTCTTC.

CDR3 DNA sequence: TGTGCCAGCAGCTTAGCTAGCGGGAGCTACGAGCAGTACTTC. Its protein product is CASSLASGSYEQYF. V is TRBV11-3 and J is TRBJ2-7; 10 nucleotides match TRBD2. After removal of 1 base from V and 3 bases from J, the junction contained 0 bases not matched to a gene. The CDR3 runs 14 residues. Germline CDR1 reads SGHNT; CDR2 reads YENEEA.

The rearrangement links TRBV5-1 to TRBJ2-1; 9 bases line up with TRBD2. The CDR3 totals 15 residues. V dropped 6 bases and J dropped 1; count of bases not matched to a gene: 5. CDR1 SGHRS and CDR2 YFSETQ come from the germline V gene. This CDR3 is CASNQLAGSYNEQFF. CDR3 nucleotide sequence: TGCGCCAGCAACCAACTAGCGGGTTCCTACAATGAGCAGTTCTTC.

The sample holds a few counts of this clone. This sequence joins TRBV19 and TRBJ2-1; 9 bases map to TRBD2. Germline CDR1 and CDR2: LNHDA and SQIVND (reference sequence). Trimming at V came to 6 bases and at J to 4 bases, leaving 4 bases not matched to a gene. The CDR3 is made up of 14 amino acids. In DNA, the CDR3 is TGTGCCAGTAGCCCGACTAGCGGTTACAATGAGCAGTTCTTC. Translated, it gives CASSPTSGYNEQFF.

This clone was seen once. This sequence joins TRBV3-1 (or the pseudogene TRBV3-2) and TRBJ2-5, with D perhaps matching TRBD2 (5 bases). Trimming removed 4 bases from V and 0 bases from J, with 18 bases in between. The V gene's germline CDR1 is LGHDT and CDR2 YNNKEL (reference sequence). This CDR3 has 17 residues. The CDR3 DNA sequence: TGTGCCAGCAGCCCGTACATCGGAGTAGCGTACCAAGAGACCCAGTACTTC. Translating it yields CASSPYIGVAYQETQYF.

This clone has a single count. CDR3 coding DNA: TGTGCCAGCAGCTTGTTTGGGGGCAAGAGCTCCTACGAGCAGTACTTC. It yields the protein CASSLFGGKSSYEQYF. The V and J genes are TRBV11-3 and TRBJ2-7, with D perhaps TRBD1 (6 bases). CDR1 SGHNT and CDR2 YENEEA come from the germline V gene. CDR3 size: 16 residues. The ends were cut back, 3 bases at V and 0 bases at J, with 15 bases in the middle.

CDR3 coding DNA: TGCAGCGTTGAAGATCGAGGCAGGGGACTAGGCTATGGCTACACCTTC. Protein sequence: CSVEDRGRGLGYGYTF. The gene calls are TRBV29-1 and TRBJ1-2; TRBD1 might be the D (6 bases). Germline V gives CDR1 SQVTM, CDR2 ANQGSEA. This CDR3 comprises 16 residues. V was shortened by 0 bases and J by 4 bases, with 18 bases between the two germline ends.

The chain recombines TRBV6-6 with TRBJ2-3; TRBD1 aligns across 7 bases. The trim removed 10 bases at V and 1 base at J, leaving 5 bases unmatched. Germline V gives CDR1 MNHNY, CDR2 SVGAGI (reference sequence). CDR3 length: 13 residues. CDR3 region: CATGQAGTDTQYF. The CDR3, as DNA: TGTGCCACCGGACAGGCCGGCACAGATACGCAGTATTTT.

This sequence joins TRBV6-5 and TRBJ1-2; D is unresolved. Trimming took 4 bases from V and 5 from J, leaving 8 bases between them. Germline CDR1 is MNHEY and CDR2 is SVGAGI. CDR3 size: 12 residues. The CDR3 DNA is TGTGCCAGCAGTTCAGGTTATTATGGCTACACCTTC. Translated, it gives CASSSGYYGYTF.

The rearrangement links TRBV13 to TRBJ2-7; the D gene is possibly TRBD1 (6 bases). V shed 1 base and J shed 1 base, with 11 bases lying between them. The length of the CDR3 is 15 residues. Per the germline V gene, CDR1 is PRHDT and CDR2 is FYEKMQ (reference sequence). CDR3 nucleotides: TGTGCCAGCAGCTTAGAAGGGGGTATATCCTACGAGCAGTACTTC. This gives the protein CASSLEGGISYEQYF.

The chain recombines TRBV7-8 with TRBJ1-3; D call uncertain. V lost 2 bases and J lost 0, with 11 bases in between. The CDR3 has 16 amino acids. CDR1 is SGHVS and CDR2 is FQNEAQ in the germline V gene. The CDR3 here is CASSLMMSPSGNTIYF. DNA of the CDR3: TGTGCCAGCAGCTTAATGATGAGCCCCTCTGGAAACACCATATATTTT. Full variable domain (remainder filled in from reference TRBV7-8 and TRBJ1-3): GAGVSQSPRYKVAKRGQDVALRCDPISGHVSLFWYQQALGQGPEFLTYFQNEAQLDKSGLPSDRFFAERPEGSVSTLKIQRTQQEDSAVYLCASSLMMSPSGNTIYFGEGSWLTVV.

A few counts support this clone. The CDR3 DNA reads TGCGCCAGCAGCTTGTTCCCGACAGGGCTTGGCACTGAAGCTTTCTTT. Translated, it gives CASSLFPTGLGTEAFF. The chain joins TRBV5-1 to TRBJ1-1; 7 bases fit TRBD1. Germline CDR1 is SGHRS and CDR2 is YFSETQ. The CDR3 contains 16 residues. V gave up 1 base and J gave up 4 bases; unmatched junction bases: 10.

This clone was recorded only once. The chain has TRBV19 and TRBJ1-1, with 9 bases matching TRBD1. From germline, CDR1 is LNHDA and CDR2 SQIVND (reference sequence). This CDR3 has 14 residues. J was trimmed by 4 bases and V by 5 bases; bases with no gene match: 5. The CDR3 DNA is TGTGCCAGTAGTTCCGGACAGGGGACCACTGAAGCTTTCTTT. This codes for CASSSGQGTTEAFF.

This chain connects TRBV24-1 to TRBJ2-2, with TRBD1 identical over 9 bases. CDR3 size: 15 residues. Trimming at V came to 8 bases and at J to 2 bases, leaving 5 bases not matched to a gene. Germline loops: CDR1 KGHDR, CDR2 SFDVKD. This chain's CDR3 is CATTATGGNTGELFF. Written as DNA, the CDR3 is TGTGCCACCACTGCCACAGGGGGCAACACCGGGGAGCTGTTTTTT.

The J gene is TRBJ2-3, the V gene TRBV6-5, with D possibly matching TRBD1 (5 bases). Germline V CDR1 and CDR2: MNHEY, SVGAGI. V gave up 7 bases and J gave up 0 bases, with 11 bases separating them. The CDR3 runs to 14 residues. The CDR3 sequence is CASTGDRSTDTQYF. The CDR3, as DNA: TGTGCCAGCACTGGAGACAGAAGCACAGATACGCAGTATTTT.

The J gene is TRBJ2-7, the V gene TRBV7-6; 9 positions agree with TRBD1. The junction had 9 bases not matched to a gene; V was cut back by 3 bases and J by 3 bases. The CDR3 is 16 residues long. Germline V CDR1 and CDR2: SGHVS, FNYEAQ. The CDR3: CASSLAGQGRLYEQYF. Written as DNA, the CDR3 is TGTGCCAGCAGCTTGGCCGGACAGGGGAGGCTCTACGAGCAGTACTTC.

This clone came up once. The chain combines TRBV9 with TRBJ2-3; unclear D gene. In germline, CDR1 is SGDLS, CDR2 YYNGEE. V lost 1 base and J lost 0, with 6 bases in between. CDR3 length: 14 residues. The CDR3 reads CASSVYRSTDTQYF. CDR3 DNA: TGTGCCAGCAGCGTATACAGAAGCACAGATACGCAGTATTTT.

The chain joins TRBV15 to TRBJ2-7; 7 bases match TRBD2. Germline V gene data show CDR1 as LNHNV and CDR2 as YYDKDF (reference sequence). The CDR3 is made up of 13 amino acids. With 6 bases clipped from V and 2 bases from J, the junction kept 4 bases outside the gene matches. The CDR3 here is CATSAGAAYEQYF. In DNA, the CDR3 is TGTGCCACCAGTGCGGGAGCCGCCTACGAGCAGTACTTC.

This clone was counted a single time. V is TRBV5-6 and J is TRBJ1-5; D unresolved. Trimming left V 3 bases short and J 2 bases short, with 9 bases between. Germline V lookup: CDR1 SGHDT, CDR2 YYEEEE. This CDR3 is built from 14 residues. CDR3 bases: TGTGCCAGCAGCTCCTTTGGAGGCAATCAGCCCCAGCATTTT. Translating it yields CASSSFGGNQPQHF.

This clone was counted between two and nine times. The J gene is TRBJ1-1, the V gene TRBV11-1; 7 bases match TRBD1. V gave up 2 bases and J gave up 9 bases; unmatched junction bases: 6. Looked up from germline, CDR1 is SGHAT and CDR2 is FQDESV (reference sequence). The CDR3 spans 13 residues. CDR3 protein: CASSLKGASKAFF. DNA of the CDR3: TGTGCCAGCAGCTTAAAGGGGGCATCTAAAGCTTTCTTT.